A single T cell receptor (beta chain) is shown here with its context. Its antigen is as yet unknown. This record belongs to a study of identical twins. TCRdb re-called the 5' RACE reads with MiXCR, one entry per CDR3 protein. The sample records roughly 1,500,000 distinct CDR3 sequences, around 29% being singletons. Notes on the study in general: Fewer insertions marked abundant cord blood beta clonotypes; young adult naive trended weakly, memory not at all.

This receptor was taken from a newborn girl in good health. Sequences were obtained from cord blood.

The CDR3 region is CATRGVGERHGYTF. CDR3 nucleotides: TGCGCCACCCGAGGGGTGGGAGAAAGGCATGGCTACACCTTC. The J gene is TRBJ1-2, the V gene TRBV5-1, with TRBD1 as a possible D gene (5 bases). Trimming took 9 bases from V and 6 from J, leaving 21 bases between them. CDR3 length: 14 amino acids. CDR1 is SGHRS, CDR2 YFSETQ, per germline.